These 10 T cell receptor beta chains came from one sample sequenced in a study of cytomegalovirus exposure and HLA in healthy donors. Both 60 Vbeta primers and 13 Jbeta primers went into the PCR. Repertoires were generated with immunoSEQ multiplex PCR, while TCRdb's copy carries only in-frame clones and drops some. Its listing shows some 120,000 clones. Specimen: PBMCs. The receptors come from a man in his forties in good health and CMV-seropositive.

The chain has TRBV4-3 and TRBJ2-1; the D gene is possibly TRBD1 (6 bases). This CDR3 has 16 amino acids. The V gene lost 0 bases and the J gene lost 3 bases, with 12 bases spanning the gap. The germline V gene encodes CDR1 LGHNA and CDR2 YSLEER. DNA of the CDR3: TGCGCCAGCAGCCAAGAATTTCGGGACAACTACAATGAGCAGTTCTTC. This encodes CASSQEFRDNYNEQFF.

V usage is TRBV9 and J usage is TRBJ2-1; TRBD1 agrees at 9 bases. The CDR3 is 14 residues long. Germline V lookup: CDR1 SGDLS, CDR2 YYNGEE. V shed 6 bases and J 5 bases; nucleotides not matched to a gene: 6. DNA for the CDR3: TGTGCCAGCACCAACAGGGGGCGCGACAATGAGCAGTTCTTC. This codes for CASTNRGRDNEQFF.

The rearrangement uses TRBV11-3 and TRBJ1-5, with D maybe TRBD1 (5 bases). Germline V gene data show CDR1 as SGHNT and CDR2 as YENEEA. The CDR3 has 15 residues. V lost 5 bases and J lost 4, with 15 bases in between. The CDR3 DNA reads TGTGCCAGCAGCGTCAGGAGACAGCATAATCAGCCCCAGCATTTT. Amino acids: CASSVRRQHNQPQHF.

J is TRBJ2-1 and V is TRBV27; 7 bases agree with TRBD2. The ends lost 5 bases at V and 0 bases at J; junction bases unmatched: 7. CDR1 and CDR2 (germline): MNHEY, SMNVEV (reference sequence). The CDR3 runs to 16 residues. This CDR3 is CASSLGGSGSYNEQFF. Written as DNA, the CDR3 is TGTGCCAGCAGTCTGGGCGGGAGCGGCTCCTACAATGAGCAGTTCTTC.

The CDR3 DNA follows: TGCGCCAGCAGCCACCACCGGGACAGGGGTAATTCACCCCTCCACTTT. Translating gives CASSHHRDRGNSPLHF. V usage is TRBV4-3 and J usage is TRBJ1-6, with 10 nucleotides matching TRBD1. The CDR3 contains 16 residues. Trimming removed 3 bases from V and 6 bases from J; junction bases left unmatched: 5. Germline V lookup: CDR1 LGHNA, CDR2 YSLEER.

The rearrangement links TRBV15 to TRBJ2-1, with 9 bases that match TRBD2. This CDR3 is built from 17 residues. Germline loops: CDR1 LNHNV, CDR2 YYDKDF (reference sequence). J gave up 3 bases and V 4 bases, and 10 bases lay outside the gene matches. CDR3 nucleotide sequence: TGTGCCACCAGCAATGGGGCGGGAGGGCCGTTCTACAATGAGCAGTTCTTC. Its translation: CATSNGAGGPFYNEQFF. Full variable domain (rest looked up from reference TRBV15 and TRBJ2-1): DAMVIQNPRYQVTQFGKPVTLSCSQTLNHNVMYWYQQKSSQAPKLLFHYYDKDFNNEADTPDNFQSRRPNTSFCFLDIRSPGLGDTAMYLCATSNGAGGPFYNEQFFGPGTRLTVL.

Worth noting for this clone: The sample has other DNA sequences that encode this CDR3 too. V gene TRBV10-2 combines with J gene TRBJ1-1; 9 bases fit TRBD1. The CDR3 totals 13 residues. The germline CDR1 and CDR2 sequences are WSHSY and SAAADI. The junction had 2 bases not matched to a gene; V was cut back by 6 bases and J by 3 bases. The CDR3 loop is CASRDRGYTEAFF. The CDR3 bases are TGCGCCAGCAGGGACAGGGGATACACTGAAGCTTTCTTT.

J is TRBJ1-1 and V is TRBV19; D may be TRBD1 (5 bases). The V end was cut by 5 bases, the J end by 1 base, with 11 bases between. The CDR3 contains 14 residues. Germline CDR1 is LNHDA and CDR2 is SQIVND (reference sequence). The CDR3 spells CASSLGRANTEAFF. The CDR3 DNA is TGTGCCAGTAGTCTGGGCAGGGCGAACACTGAAGCTTTCTTT.

V and J are TRBV5-4 and TRBJ2-1; no definite D call. This CDR3 is 15 amino acids long. CDR1 SGHNT and CDR2 YYREEE come from the germline V gene (reference sequence). Trimming cost V 2 bases and J 6 bases, with 15 bases left between them. CDR3 in amino acids: CASSFGSAAPNEQFF. The CDR3 DNA sequence: TGTGCCAGCAGCTTCGGGTCAGCCGCACCCAATGAGCAGTTCTTC.

The rearrangement joins TRBV7-8 to TRBJ1-2, with D perhaps matching TRBD1 (6 bases). The CDR3 is 15 residues long. Germline lookup yields CDR1 SGHVS and CDR2 FQNEAQ. The ends were cut back, 5 bases at V and 4 bases at J, with 17 bases in the middle. The CDR3 reads CASSPPRTASYGYTF. The CDR3 DNA follows: TGTGCCAGCAGCCCCCCCCGGACAGCTTCCTATGGCTACACCTTC.